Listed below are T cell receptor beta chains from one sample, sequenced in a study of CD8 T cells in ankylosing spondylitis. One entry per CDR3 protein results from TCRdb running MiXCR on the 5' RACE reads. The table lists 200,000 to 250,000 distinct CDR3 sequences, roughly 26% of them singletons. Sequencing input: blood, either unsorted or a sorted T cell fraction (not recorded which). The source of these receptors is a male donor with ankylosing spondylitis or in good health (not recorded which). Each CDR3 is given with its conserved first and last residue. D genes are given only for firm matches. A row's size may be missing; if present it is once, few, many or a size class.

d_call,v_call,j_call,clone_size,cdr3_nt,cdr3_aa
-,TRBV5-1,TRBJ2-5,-,TGCGCCAGCAGCTCAGGGTTGGGGCAAGAGACCCAGTACTTC,CASSSGLGQETQYF
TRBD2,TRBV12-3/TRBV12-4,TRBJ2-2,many,TGTGCCAGCAGGATGGGACTAGCGGGGGTTCGGGACACCGGGGAGCTGTTTTTT,CASRMGLAGVRDTGELFF
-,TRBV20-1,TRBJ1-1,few,TGCAGTGCTGGGCAGCCGAACACTGAAGCTTTCTTT,CSAGQPNTEAFF
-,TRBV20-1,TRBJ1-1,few,TGCAGTGCCCCTAGGCGAATGAACACTGAAGCTTTCTTT,CSAPRRMNTEAFF
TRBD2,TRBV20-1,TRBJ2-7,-,TGCAGTGCTAGTTATAGCGGGACTTACGAGCAGTACTTC,CSASYSGTYEQYF
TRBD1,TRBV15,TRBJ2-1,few,TGTGCCACCAGGACAGGGCCCTACAATGAGCAGTTCTTC,CATRTGPYNEQFF
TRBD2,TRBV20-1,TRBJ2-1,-,TGCAGTGCTAGGTCAAGCGGGAGAGGGGGTGAGCAGTTCTTC,CSARSSGRGGEQFF
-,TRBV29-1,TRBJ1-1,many,TGCAGCGCCCAGGGGAACACTGAAGCTTTCTTT,CSAQGNTEAFF
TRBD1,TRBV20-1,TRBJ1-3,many,TGCAGTGCTGACCGGGACAGTCAAAACACCATATATTTT,CSADRDSQNTIYF
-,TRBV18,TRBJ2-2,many,TGTGCCAGCTCACCGCGGGTCCCCGGGGAGCTGTTTTTT,CASSPRVPGELFF
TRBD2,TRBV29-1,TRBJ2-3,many,TGCAGCGTTCGCCTAGCGGGAAGCACAGATACGCAGTATTTT,CSVRLAGSTDTQYF
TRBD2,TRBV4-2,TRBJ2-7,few,TGTGCCAGCAGCCAAGATAGGGGACTAGCGGACCGAGGGGCCTACGAGCAGTACTTC,CASSQDRGLADRGAYEQYF